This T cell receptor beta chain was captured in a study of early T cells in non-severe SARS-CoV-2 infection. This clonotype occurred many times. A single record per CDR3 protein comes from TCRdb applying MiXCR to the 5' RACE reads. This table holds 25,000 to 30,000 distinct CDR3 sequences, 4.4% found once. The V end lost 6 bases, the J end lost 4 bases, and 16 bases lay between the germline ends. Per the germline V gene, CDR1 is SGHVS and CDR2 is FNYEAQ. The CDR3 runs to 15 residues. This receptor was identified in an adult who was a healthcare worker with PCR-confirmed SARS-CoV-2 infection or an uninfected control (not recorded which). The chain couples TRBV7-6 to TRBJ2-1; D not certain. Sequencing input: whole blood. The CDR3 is CASRGLEHEYNEQFF. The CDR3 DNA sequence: TGTGCCAGCAGGGGTTTAGAGCACGAGTACAATGAGCAGTTCTTC.